Each of the 24 T cell receptor beta chains below was sequenced from the same sample in a study of shared clonotypes between healthy human individuals. Only in-frame clones appear in the TCRdb table, and some are missing; sequencing was by immunoSEQ multiplex PCR. The sample consists of hundreds of thousands of clones, roughly 77% of them appearing once. Sequenced: PBMCs. The receptors stem from a woman aged 40 to 50 in good health. Some clones in this sample may be carry-over from other donors' samples.

Details on this clone: Other nucleotide sequences in the sample specify the same CDR3. This chain's CDR3 is CASSLSTDTQYF. Written as DNA, the CDR3 is TGCGCCAGCAGCTTGAGTACAGATACGCAGTATTTT. This rearrangement joins TRBV5-1 to TRBJ2-3; D not certain. Trimming removed 1 base from V and 3 bases from J, with 3 bases in between. Germline V gene lookup returns CDR1 SGHRS and CDR2 YFSETQ. The CDR3 has 12 residues.

Comment on this clone: A much larger clone lies a single base off, so this may be a read error. Other nucleotide sequences from this sample produce the same CDR3. The J gene is TRBJ2-7, the V gene TRBV9; D is possibly TRBD1 (6 bases). The CDR3 sequence is 14 residues long. Germline values: CDR1 SGDLS, CDR2 YYNGEE. CDR3 bases: TGTGCTACTAAGCGACAGGATAGCTCCTACGAGCAGTACTTC. Translated: CATKRQDSSYEQYF.

The genes are TRBV18 and TRBJ1-2; D call uncertain. The CDR3 runs 14 residues. V lost 2 bases and J lost 0, with 7 bases in between. Per germline, CDR1 KGHSH and CDR2 LQKENI. The CDR3 DNA sequence: TGTGCCAGCTCACCAGGACGGACTAACTATGGCTACACCTTC. It is translated as CASSPGRTNYGYTF.

This sequence joins TRBV6-6 and TRBJ2-5; possibly TRBD2 for D (6 bases). The CDR3 runs to 13 residues. The V gene lost 6 bases and the J gene lost 3 bases, with 11 bases spanning the gap. Germline assignment: CDR1 MNHNY and CDR2 SVGAGI (reference sequence). The CDR3 DNA sequence: TGTGCCAGCAGGACAACGGGGGAAGAGACCCAGTACTTC. This codes for CASRTTGEETQYF.

This rearrangement joins TRBV29-1 to TRBJ2-5, with TRBD2 matching over 8 bases. The DNA end lines up better with TRBJ2-7; the J call may be wrong. The germline V gene has CDR1 SQVTM and CDR2 ANQGSEA. The CDR3 totals 13 residues. CDR3 sequence reads: CSVVEAGEGEQYF. The CDR3 coding sequence is TGCAGCGTTGTTGAAGCGGGAGAAGGCGAGCAGTACTTC.

This chain uses TRBV7-9 with TRBJ2-7; maybe TRBD2 (5 bases). Trimming stripped 3 bases from V and 0 bases from J, with 9 bases between. This CDR3 spans 14 amino acids. The germline V gene has CDR1 SEHNR and CDR2 FQNEAQ (reference sequence). The CDR3 DNA sequence: TGTGCCAGCAGCTTCCGTGGGAGCTCCTACGAGCAGTACTTC. Amino acid sequence: CASSFRGSSYEQYF.

The rearrangement links TRBV30 to TRBJ1-1; D possibly corresponds to TRBD1 (5 bases). Germline CDR1 reads GTSNPN; CDR2 reads SVGIG (reference sequence). V shed 8 bases and J shed 4 bases, with 14 bases lying between them. The CDR3 has 12 residues. The CDR3 loop reads CAGNRGSTEAFF. The CDR3 region has the DNA TGTGCCGGAAATCGGGGGAGCACTGAAGCTTTCTTT.

The gene calls are TRBV4-1 and TRBJ2-7, with 8 bases matching TRBD2. Trimming at V came to 2 bases and at J to 1 base, leaving 10 bases not matched to a gene. Germline V gene lookup returns CDR1 MGHRA and CDR2 YSYEKL. CDR3 length: 17 residues. The CDR3 spells CASSQLWVAGRSYEQYF. CDR3 sequence (DNA): TGCGCCAGCAGCCAACTGTGGGTAGCGGGACGTTCCTACGAGCAGTACTTC.

This clone has at least ten counts. The chain uses TRBV11-1 and TRBJ2-5; D is unclear. This CDR3 is built from 13 residues. CDR1 is SGHAT, CDR2 FQDESV, per germline (reference sequence). Trimming stripped 5 bases from V and 4 bases from J, with 11 bases between. CDR3 coding DNA: TGTGCCAGCAGCCTCGGAGTTGCAGAGACCCAGTACTTC. This sequence encodes CASSLGVAETQYF.

The chain recombines TRBV25-1 with TRBJ2-3; D is unclear. In germline, CDR1 is MGHDK, CDR2 SYGVNS. CDR3 length: 13 residues. V was clipped by 2 bases and J by 1 base, with 4 bases between them. The CDR3 bases are TGTGCCAGCAGTGAAAAGGGCACAGATACGCAGTATTTT. Protein: CASSEKGTDTQYF. Combining the CDR3 with reference TRBV25-1 and TRBJ2-3 gives the whole variable domain EADIYQTPRYLVIGTGKKITLECSQTMGHDKMYWYQQDPGMELHLIHYSYGVNSTEKGDLSSESTVSRIRTEHFPLTLESARPSHTSQYLCASSEKGTDTQYFGPGTRLTVL.

The table lists this clone with a few counts. CDR3 sequence reads: CSPTDTEAFF. The CDR3 bases are TGCAGTCCGACGGACACTGAAGCTTTCTTT. V gene TRBV20-1 combines with J gene TRBJ1-1; the D is unclear. The CDR3 sequence is 10 residues long. The V end was cut by 8 bases, the J end by 3 bases, with 7 bases between. Looked up from germline, CDR1 is DFQATT and CDR2 is SNEGSKA (reference sequence).

The chain combines TRBV7-9 with TRBJ2-3, with 9 bases aligning to TRBD2. V dropped 5 bases and J dropped 2; count of bases not matched to a gene: 11. Germline values: CDR1 SEHNR, CDR2 FQNEAQ (reference sequence). The CDR3 extends over 17 amino acids. The CDR3, as DNA: TGTGCCAGCAGCCCGCGTGGAGCGGGAGGACTCACAGATACGCAGTATTTT. Its protein is CASSPRGAGGLTDTQYF.

The chain links TRBV4-1 to TRBJ1-4, with 11 bases aligning to TRBD1. CDR3 size: 18 residues. Per germline, CDR1 MGHRA and CDR2 YSYEKL. V shed 0 bases and J 8 bases; nucleotides not matched to a gene: 11. The CDR3 here is CASSQEMGPGTGGEKLFF. The CDR3 coding sequence is TGCGCCAGCAGCCAAGAGATGGGGCCCGGGACAGGGGGGGAAAAACTGTTTTTT.

This chain joins TRBV5-1 and TRBJ1-1; 7 bases agree with TRBD1. This CDR3 contains 16 residues. V shed 2 bases, J shed 2 bases, and the junction held 9 bases outside the gene matches. Germline assignment: CDR1 SGHRS and CDR2 YFSETQ. This CDR3 reads CASSFLPEGANTEAFF. Here the CDR3 DNA reads TGCGCCAGCAGCTTCCTCCCAGAGGGGGCAAACACTGAAGCTTTCTTT.

Here the CDR3 reads CASSLGAYSNQPQHF. The CDR3 bases are TGTGCCAGCAGTTTAGGGGCTTATAGCAATCAGCCCCAGCATTTT. The rearrangement links TRBV28 to TRBJ1-5, with a tentative D call TRBD1 (5 bases). V lost 2 bases and J lost 0, with 8 bases in between. Germline-derived CDR1 and CDR2 are MDHEN and SYDVKM. The CDR3 sequence is 15 residues long.

The chain recombines TRBV2 with TRBJ1-4; 7 bases match TRBD1. The CDR3 covers 15 residues. The V and J ends lost 10 bases and 8 bases, in that order; junction bases with no gene match: 16. CDR1 and CDR2 from the germline V gene are SNHLY and FYNNEI. In DNA, the CDR3 is TGTGCCAACACCCGTACTCGACAGGGTGGGGAAAAACTGTTTTTT. Translated, it gives CANTRTRQGGEKLFF.

This chain links TRBV29-1 with TRBJ2-1; 9 bases line up with TRBD1. The CDR3 covers 14 residues. The germline V gene encodes CDR1 SQVTM and CDR2 ANQGSEA. The junction had 13 bases not matched to a gene; V was cut back by 8 bases and J by 8 bases. The chain's CDR3 is CSITTGQGSHEQFF. The CDR3, as DNA: TGCAGCATAACTACGGGACAGGGATCTCATGAGCAGTTCTTC.

The rearrangement links TRBV6-1 to TRBJ2-3, with 8 bases aligning to TRBD2. Losses at the gene ends were 2 bases for V and 2 bases for J; bases not matched to a gene: 3. The germline V gene has CDR1 MNHNS and CDR2 SASEGT. The CDR3 spans 15 residues. The CDR3: CASSERAGDTDTQYF. CDR3 sequence (DNA): TGTGCCAGCAGTGAACGAGCGGGGGACACAGATACGCAGTATTTT.

This chain links TRBV6-1 with TRBJ2-3, with a possible D match to TRBD2 (5 bases). Germline V gene lookup returns CDR1 MNHNS and CDR2 SASEGT. V was pared by 1 base and J by 1 base, with 12 bases between. The CDR3 consists of 16 residues. The CDR3 loop is CASSEGWARGTDTQYF. The CDR3 nucleotides are TGTGCCAGCAGTGAAGGCTGGGCGCGGGGCACAGATACGCAGTATTTT.

The chain joins TRBV28 to TRBJ2-7; D is possibly TRBD1 or TRBD2 (7 bases each). The germline CDR1 and CDR2 sequences are MDHEN and SYDVKM. V lost 5 bases to trimming and J lost 1 base, with 18 bases between them. The CDR3 has 16 residues. The CDR3 region has the DNA TGTGCCAGCAGTCCCTTGGGAGGGGGCAGGTCCTACGAGCAGTACTTC. Protein sequence: CASSPLGGGRSYEQYF.

The chain joins TRBV6-5 to TRBJ1-2, with TRBD1 matching over 7 bases. Germline-derived CDR1 and CDR2 are MNHEY and SVGAGI. The CDR3 is made up of 13 amino acids. V lost 6 bases to trimming and J lost 5 bases; unmatched junction nucleotides: 6. CDR3: CASRGGAQYGYTF. The CDR3 region has the DNA TGTGCCAGCAGAGGGGGCGCTCAATATGGCTACACCTTC.

This clone appeared a few times. The genes are TRBV25-1 and TRBJ2-3; D perhaps matches TRBD1 (6 bases). The CDR3 loop spans 17 amino acids. Trimming removed 4 bases from V and 4 bases from J, with 21 bases in between. CDR1 is MGHDK and CDR2 is SYGVNS in the germline V gene. The CDR3 DNA is TGTGCCAGCAGTGGTGGGCTCGATGGGGGCCTCCCAGATACGCAGTATTTT. As protein: CASSGGLDGGLPDTQYF.

This rearrangement joins TRBV5-1 to TRBJ1-1, with D hard to call. Germline-derived CDR1 and CDR2 are SGHRS and YFSETQ. V was trimmed by 3 bases and J by 3 bases, leaving 9 bases between them. This CDR3 spans 13 amino acids. In DNA form, the CDR3 reads TGCGCCAGCAGCTCCGGGTTACACACTGAAGCTTTCTTT. Its translation: CASSSGLHTEAFF. The whole variable domain, filled in from reference TRBV5-1 and TRBJ1-1, reads KAGVTQTPRYLIKTRGQQVTLSCSPISGHRSVSWYQQTPGQGLQFLFEYFSETQRNKGNFPGRFSGRQFSNSRSEMNVSTLELGDSALYLCASSSGLHTEAFFGQGTRLTVV.

This clone came up a few times. The J gene is TRBJ1-5, the V gene TRBV28; D unclear. With 3 bases removed from V and 4 bases from J, the gap between germline ends came to 10 bases. CDR3 size: 14 residues. The germline V gene has CDR1 MDHEN and CDR2 SYDVKM. CDR3 DNA sequence: TGTGCCAGCAGTTTTACGGCGAAAAATCAGCCCCAGCATTTT. This codes for CASSFTAKNQPQHF.